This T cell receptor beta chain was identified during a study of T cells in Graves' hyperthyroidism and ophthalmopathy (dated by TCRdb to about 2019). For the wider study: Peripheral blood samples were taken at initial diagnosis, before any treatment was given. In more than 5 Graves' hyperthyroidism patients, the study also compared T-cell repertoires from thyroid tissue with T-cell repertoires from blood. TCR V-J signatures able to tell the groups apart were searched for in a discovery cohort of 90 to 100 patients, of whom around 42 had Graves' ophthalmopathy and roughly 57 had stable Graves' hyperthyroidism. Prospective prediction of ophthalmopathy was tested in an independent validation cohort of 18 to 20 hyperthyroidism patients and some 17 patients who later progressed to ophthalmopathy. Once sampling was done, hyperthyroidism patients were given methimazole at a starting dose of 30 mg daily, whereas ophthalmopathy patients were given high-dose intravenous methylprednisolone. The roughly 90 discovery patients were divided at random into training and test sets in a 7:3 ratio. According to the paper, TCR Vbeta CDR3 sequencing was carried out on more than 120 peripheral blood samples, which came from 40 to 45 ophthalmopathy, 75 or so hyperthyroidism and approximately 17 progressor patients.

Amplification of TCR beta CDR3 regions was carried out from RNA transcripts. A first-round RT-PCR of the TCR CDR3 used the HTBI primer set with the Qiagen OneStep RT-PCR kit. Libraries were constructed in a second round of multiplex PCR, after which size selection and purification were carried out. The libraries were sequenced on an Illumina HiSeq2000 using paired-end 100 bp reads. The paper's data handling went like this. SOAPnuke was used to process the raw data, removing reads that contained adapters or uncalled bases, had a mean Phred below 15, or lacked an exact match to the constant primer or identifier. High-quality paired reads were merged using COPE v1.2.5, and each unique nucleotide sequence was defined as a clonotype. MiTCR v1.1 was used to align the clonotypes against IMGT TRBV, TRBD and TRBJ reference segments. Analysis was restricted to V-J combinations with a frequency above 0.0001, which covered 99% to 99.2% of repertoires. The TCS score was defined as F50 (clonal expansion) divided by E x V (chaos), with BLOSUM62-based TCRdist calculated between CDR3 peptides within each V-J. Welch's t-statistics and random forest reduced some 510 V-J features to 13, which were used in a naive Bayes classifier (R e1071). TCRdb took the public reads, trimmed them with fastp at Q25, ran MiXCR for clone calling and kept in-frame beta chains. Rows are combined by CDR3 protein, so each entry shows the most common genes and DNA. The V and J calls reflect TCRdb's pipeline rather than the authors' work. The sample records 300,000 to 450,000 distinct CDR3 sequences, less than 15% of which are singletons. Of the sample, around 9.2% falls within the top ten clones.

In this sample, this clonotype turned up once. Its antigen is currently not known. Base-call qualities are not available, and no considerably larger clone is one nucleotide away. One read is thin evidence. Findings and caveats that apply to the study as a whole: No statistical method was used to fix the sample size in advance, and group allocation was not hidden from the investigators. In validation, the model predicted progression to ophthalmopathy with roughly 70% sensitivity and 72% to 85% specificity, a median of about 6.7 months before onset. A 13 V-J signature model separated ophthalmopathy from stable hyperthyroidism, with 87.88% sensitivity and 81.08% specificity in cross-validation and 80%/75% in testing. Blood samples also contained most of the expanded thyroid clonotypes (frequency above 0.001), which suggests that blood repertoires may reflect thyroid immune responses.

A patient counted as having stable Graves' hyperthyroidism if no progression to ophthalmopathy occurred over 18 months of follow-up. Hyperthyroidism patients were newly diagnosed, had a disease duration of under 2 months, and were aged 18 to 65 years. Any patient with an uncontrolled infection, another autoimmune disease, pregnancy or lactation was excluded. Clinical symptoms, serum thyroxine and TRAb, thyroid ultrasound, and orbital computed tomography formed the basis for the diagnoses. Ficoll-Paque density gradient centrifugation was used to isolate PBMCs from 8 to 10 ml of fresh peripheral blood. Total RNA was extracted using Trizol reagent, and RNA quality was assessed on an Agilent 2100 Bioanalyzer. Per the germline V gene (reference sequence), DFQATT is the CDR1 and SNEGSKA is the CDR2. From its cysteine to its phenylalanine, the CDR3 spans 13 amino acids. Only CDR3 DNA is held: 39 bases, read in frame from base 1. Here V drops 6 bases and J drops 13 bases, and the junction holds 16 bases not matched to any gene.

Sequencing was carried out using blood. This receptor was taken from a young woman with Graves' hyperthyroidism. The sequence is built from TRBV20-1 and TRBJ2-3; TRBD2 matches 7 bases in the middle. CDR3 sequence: CSATLRGRTGEYF. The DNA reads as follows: TGCAGTGCGACGTTGCGGGGGAGGACTGGGGAGTATTTT.